This T cell receptor beta chain came from a study of cytomegalovirus exposure and HLA in healthy donors. Study-level background: Researchers found that around 80% of around 400 genotyped donors fell within the Caucasian-associated ancestry cluster.

General study points: Cytomegalovirus association was assigned to approximately 180 TCR beta chains.

The length of the CDR3 is 15 residues. The germline V gene encodes CDR1 MGHDK and CDR2 SYGVNS. Trimming stripped 3 bases from V and 1 base from J, with 9 bases between. A word on this clone: Antigen specificity is unknown.

PCR was performed using 60 Vbeta and 13 Jbeta primers. Sequencing was performed with immunoSEQ multiplex PCR; in TCRdb, only in-frame clones are kept and a portion is missing. Its table records roughly 45,000 clones. The chain uses TRBV25-1 and TRBJ2-2; D perhaps matches TRBD1 (5 bases). Sequenced material: PBMCs. This sequence originates from a woman younger than 45 in good health and CMV-seronegative. The DNA for the CDR3 is TGTGCCAGCAGTGAGTCACAGGTGAACACCGGGGAGCTGTTTTTT. Translating gives CASSESQVNTGELFF. Together with reference TRBV25-1 and TRBJ2-2, the CDR3 gives the full variable domain: EADIYQTPRYLVIGTGKKITLECSQTMGHDKMYWYQQDPGMELHLIHYSYGVNSTEKGDLSSESTVSRIRTEHFPLTLESARPSHTSQYLCASSESQVNTGELFFGEGSRLTVL.